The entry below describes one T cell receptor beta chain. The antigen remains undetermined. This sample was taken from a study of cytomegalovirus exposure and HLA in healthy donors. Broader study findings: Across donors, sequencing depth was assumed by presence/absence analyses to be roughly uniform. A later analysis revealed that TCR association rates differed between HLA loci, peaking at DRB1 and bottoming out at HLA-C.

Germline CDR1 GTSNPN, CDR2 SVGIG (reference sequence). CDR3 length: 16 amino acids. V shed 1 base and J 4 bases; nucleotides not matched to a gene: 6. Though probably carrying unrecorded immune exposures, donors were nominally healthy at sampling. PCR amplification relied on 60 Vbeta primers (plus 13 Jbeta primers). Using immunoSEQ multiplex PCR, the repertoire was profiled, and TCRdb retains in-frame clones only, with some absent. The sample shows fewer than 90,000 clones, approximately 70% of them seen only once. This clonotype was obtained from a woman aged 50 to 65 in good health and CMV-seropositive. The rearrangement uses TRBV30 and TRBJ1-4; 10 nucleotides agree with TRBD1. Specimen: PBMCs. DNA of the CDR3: TGTGCCTGGAGTGGGGGACAGGGGCGTTTTAATGAAAAACTGTTTTTT. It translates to CAWSGGQGRFNEKLFF. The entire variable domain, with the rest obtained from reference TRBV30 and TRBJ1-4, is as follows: SQTIHQWPATLVQPVGSPLSLECTVEGTSNPNLYWYRQAAGRGLQLLFYSVGIGQISSEVPQNLSASRPQDRQFILSSKKLLLSDSGFYLCAWSGGQGRFNEKLFFGSGTQLSVL.